The sequence of this T cell receptor beta chain was determined in a study of T cells in Graves' hyperthyroidism and ophthalmopathy. Amplified TCR beta CDR3 regions came from RNA transcripts. HTBI primers were employed in a first-round RT-PCR of the TCR CDR3. In TCRdb, the multiplex PCR reads were re-called with MiXCR into one record per CDR3 protein. The repertoire holds hundreds of thousands of distinct CDR3 sequences, with 20% as singletons. Study-wide results and caveats: In blood, most of the thyroid clonotypes expanded above 0.001 were also present.

The CDR3 covers 11 residues. Trimming removed 0 bases at V and 14 bases at J, with 13 bases between. Germline V gene data show CDR1 as DFQATT and CDR2 as SNEGSKA (reference sequence). On the basis of clinical symptoms, serum thyroxine and TRAb, thyroid ultrasound and orbital computed tomography, diagnoses were made. As to this clonotype: Its specificity is unknown.

The chain carries TRBV20-1 and TRBJ1-1; D unclear. Sequencing used blood. The TCR was taken from a young man with Graves' ophthalmopathy. The CDR3 region has the DNA TGCAGTGCTAGAGATTTGGCGGCGGCGTTCTTT. It translates to CSARDLAAAFF.